This TCR beta chain was recorded in a study of long-term antiretroviral therapy in people with HIV. Whole-study results and caveats: Information on adherence, resistance and therapy changes was unavailable.

People in the study who had HIV all got their treatment in the United States. About this clone itself: Its antigen is not known.

Running of the v3.0 immunoSEQ assay took place at survey level. What sequencing targeted per sample was about 35,000-55,000 T-cell genomes. Libraries were prepared by immunoSEQ multiplex PCR; TCRdb keeps only in-frame clonotypes and omits some of them. In the table there are about 31,000 clones, 70% to 80% of which are singletons. Trimming at V came to 0 bases and at J to 2 bases, leaving 5 bases not matched to a gene. CDR3 size: 17 residues. Germline CDR1 SGHTA, CDR2 FQGTGA. Sequencing was performed on unsorted PBMCs, taken 1.9 years after starting antiretroviral therapy. J is TRBJ2-1 and V is TRBV7-3; TRBD1 matches 9 bases. This receptor was obtained from a man between 18 and 35 years old with HIV. CDR3 in DNA: TGTGCCAGCAGCTTAACGTCGGGACAGGGACCCTACAATGAGCAGTTCTTC. Its translation: CASSLTSGQGPYNEQFF.